The 15 T cell receptor beta chains in this list originate from one sample, sequenced in a study of blood T cell repertoires in COVID-19. Assay used: immunoSEQ multiplex PCR; TCRdb lists only in-frame clones, some missing. The table has under 250,000 clones, 80% to 85% seen once; the top ten hold approximately 4%. Sequences were obtained from peripheral blood. These receptors came from a man aged 45 to 65 with active or convalescent COVID-19.

This chain joins TRBV9 and TRBJ2-7; possible D gene TRBD1, 5 bases. V lost 0 bases and J 4 bases, leaving 11 bases between the germline ends. The CDR3 runs 14 residues. Per germline, CDR1 SGDLS and CDR2 YYNGEE. Here the CDR3 DNA reads TGTGCCAGCAGCGTAGATTCCAGGGCTTACGAGCAGTACTTC. Amino acid sequence: CASSVDSRAYEQYF.

The rearrangement joins TRBV6-6 to TRBJ2-2; a possible D gene is TRBD2 (5 bases). Germline V CDR1 and CDR2: MNHNY, SVGAGI (reference sequence). Trimming left V 5 bases short and J 6 bases short, with 22 bases between. This CDR3 region has 17 residues. The CDR3 nucleotides are TGTGCCAGCAGTCCCCCTAGAGGGATCTACGACCCCGGGGAGCTGTTTTTT. Amino acid sequence: CASSPPRGIYDPGELFF.

The chain combines TRBV30 with TRBJ2-7; the match to TRBD1 covers 7 bases. CDR3 length equals 14 residues. V lost 4 bases to trimming and J lost 1 base; unmatched junction nucleotides: 7. The germline V gene encodes CDR1 GTSNPN and CDR2 SVGIG (reference sequence). Here the CDR3 DNA reads TGTGCCTGGACCACAGGACAGGATTCCTACGAGCAGTACTTC. Translating it yields CAWTTGQDSYEQYF.

The chain uses TRBV12-5 and TRBJ2-7, with TRBD1 identical over 7 bases. V trimming: 7 bases; J trimming: 6 bases; junction bases outside the gene matches: 9. The CDR3 totals 13 residues. Looked up from germline, CDR1 is LGHNT and CDR2 is FRNRAP. The CDR3 bases are TGTGCTAGTGCACCCGGAACAGGGGCCGAGCAGTACTTC. Translating gives CASAPGTGAEQYF.

Only one count was recorded for this clone. This rearrangement joins TRBV12-3 or TRBV12-4 to TRBJ1-3; D not certain. This CDR3 is 13 amino acids long. Trimming stripped 3 bases from V and 4 bases from J, with 7 bases between. Here the CDR3 reads CASSFGVGNTIYF. CDR3 coding DNA: TGTGCCAGCAGTTTCGGAGTAGGAAACACCATATATTTT.

Comments on this clone: Other DNA variants within this sample encode the same CDR3. The chain employs TRBV30 and TRBJ1-1, with no clear D. Germline CDR1 GTSNPN, CDR2 SVGIG (reference sequence). CDR3 length equals 12 residues. Trimming pared 5 bases from V and 2 bases from J, leaving 9 bases between. The CDR3 spells CAWARENTEAFF. Written as DNA, the CDR3 is TGTGCCTGGGCCCGGGAAAACACTGAAGCTTTCTTT.

This chain uses TRBV29-1 with TRBJ1-3; TRBD1 matches at 11 bases. The V gene's germline CDR1 is SQVTM and CDR2 ANQGSEA. The CDR3 is made up of 12 amino acids. The junction had 0 bases not matched to a gene; V was cut back by 7 bases and J by 4 bases. CDR3 DNA: TGCAGCGGGACAGGGGGCGGAAACACCATATATTTT. It encodes CSGTGGGNTIYF.

This chain links TRBV3-1 (or the pseudogene TRBV3-2) with TRBJ2-1; 8 nucleotides match TRBD2. V lost 0 bases and J lost 10; bases outside the gene matches: 14. The germline CDR1 and CDR2 sequences are LGHDT and YNNKEL (reference sequence). CDR3 length: 17 amino acids. CDR3 in amino acids: CASSQDKSGGPHMEQFF. As DNA, the CDR3 is TGTGCCAGCAGCCAAGATAAGAGCGGGGGACCGCACATGGAGCAGTTCTTC.

V usage is TRBV10-3 and J usage is TRBJ1-4, with 12 bases identical to TRBD1. The CDR3 consists of 14 residues. V was clipped by 10 bases and J by 8 bases; unmatched bases: 8. The germline gives CDR1 ENHRY, CDR2 SYGVKD. The CDR3 region is CATGDRGLNEKLFF. In nucleotides, the CDR3 is TGTGCCACGGGGGACAGGGGGCTCAACGAAAAACTGTTTTTT.

V and J are TRBV7-8 and TRBJ1-2; the match to TRBD1 covers 9 bases. The CDR3 runs 14 residues. Germline-derived CDR1 and CDR2 are SGHVS and FQNEAQ. V shed 3 bases and J 5 bases; nucleotides not matched to a gene: 4. The CDR3 spells CASSLDRGLYGYTF. The CDR3 coding sequence is TGTGCCAGCAGCTTGGACAGGGGACTATATGGCTACACCTTC.

The chain combines TRBV19 with TRBJ2-5, with 7 bases fitting TRBD1. This CDR3 is 14 amino acids long. J lost 5 bases, V lost 1 base, and 4 bases had no gene match. From germline, CDR1 is LNHDA and CDR2 SQIVND (reference sequence). CDR3 amino acids: CASSIGGTVETQYF. CDR3 nucleotide sequence: TGTGCCAGTAGTATAGGGGGGACAGTGGAGACCCAGTACTTC.

A single count supports this clone. This chain connects TRBV27 to TRBJ2-1, with TRBD2 as a possible D gene (5 bases). V was trimmed by 5 bases and J by 9 bases, leaving 14 bases between them. CDR1 and CDR2 (germline): MNHEY, SMNVEV (reference sequence). CDR3 length: 13 residues. The CDR3 DNA reads as TGTGCCAGCAGTCAGATAATGGGGAGTGAGCAGTTCTTC. The encoded protein is CASSQIMGSEQFF.

The J gene is TRBJ1-6, the V gene TRBV30; 8 bases line up with TRBD1. The CDR3 contains 14 residues. The germline gives CDR1 GTSNPN, CDR2 SVGIG (reference sequence). J lost 8 bases, V lost 3 bases, and 6 bases had no gene match. CDR3: CAWRQGAGDSPLHF. The CDR3 nucleotides are TGTGCCTGGAGGCAGGGGGCCGGGGATTCACCCCTCCACTTT.

This rearrangement joins TRBV7-9 to TRBJ1-3, with 7 positions matching TRBD1. Germline CDR1 is SEHNR and CDR2 is FQNEAQ (reference sequence). J was trimmed by 3 bases and V by 3 bases; bases with no gene match: 11. This CDR3 spans 17 amino acids. CDR3 protein: CASSLGQGENLGNTIYF. CDR3 bases: TGTGCCAGCAGCTTGGGGCAGGGGGAGAATCTTGGAAACACCATATATTTT.

This clone turned up a few times. The chain recombines TRBV28 with TRBJ1-1, with D maybe TRBD1 (6 bases). This CDR3 region has 13 residues. From germline, CDR1 is MDHEN and CDR2 SYDVKM. V was clipped by 5 bases and J by 1 base, with 8 bases between them. Here the CDR3 reads CASSIQGNTEAFF. The CDR3 DNA sequence: TGTGCCAGCAGTATACAGGGGAACACTGAAGCTTTCTTT.